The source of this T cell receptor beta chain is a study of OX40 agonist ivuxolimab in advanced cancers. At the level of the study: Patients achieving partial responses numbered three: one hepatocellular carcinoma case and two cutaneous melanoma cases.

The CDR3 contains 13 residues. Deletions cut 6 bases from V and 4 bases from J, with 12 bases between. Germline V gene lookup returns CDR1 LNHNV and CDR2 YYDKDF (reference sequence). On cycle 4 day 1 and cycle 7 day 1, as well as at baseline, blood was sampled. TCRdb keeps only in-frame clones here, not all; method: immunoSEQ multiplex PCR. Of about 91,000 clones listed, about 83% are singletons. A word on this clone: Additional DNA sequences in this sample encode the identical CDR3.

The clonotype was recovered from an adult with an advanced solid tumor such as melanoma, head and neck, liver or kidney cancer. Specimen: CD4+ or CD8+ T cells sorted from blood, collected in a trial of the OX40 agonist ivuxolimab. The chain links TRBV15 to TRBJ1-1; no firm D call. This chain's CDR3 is CATSRVVGTEAFF. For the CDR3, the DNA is TGTGCCACCAGTAGGGTGGTCGGCACTGAAGCTTTCTTT.